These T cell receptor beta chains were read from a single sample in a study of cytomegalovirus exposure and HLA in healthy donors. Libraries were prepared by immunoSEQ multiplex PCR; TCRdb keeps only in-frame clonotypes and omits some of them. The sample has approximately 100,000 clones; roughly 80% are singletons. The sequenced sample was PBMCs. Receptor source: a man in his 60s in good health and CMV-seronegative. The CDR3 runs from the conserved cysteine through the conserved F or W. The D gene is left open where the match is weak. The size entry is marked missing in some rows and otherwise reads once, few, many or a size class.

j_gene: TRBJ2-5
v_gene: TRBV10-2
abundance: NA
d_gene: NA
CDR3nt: TGCGCCAGTCACCGAGGTGAGGATGAGACCCAGTACTTC
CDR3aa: CASHRGEDETQYF

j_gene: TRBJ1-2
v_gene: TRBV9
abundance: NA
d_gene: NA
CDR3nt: TGTGCCAGCAGCGTCCCGGGACTGAAGTCAGGCTACACCTTC
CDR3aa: CASSVPGLKSGYTF

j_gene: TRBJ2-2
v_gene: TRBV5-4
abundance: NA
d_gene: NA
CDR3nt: TGTGCCAGCAGACAGAAGACCGGGGAGCTGTTTTTT
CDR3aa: CASRQKTGELFF

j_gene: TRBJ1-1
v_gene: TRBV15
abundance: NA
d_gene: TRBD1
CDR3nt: TGTGCCACCAGCGGCCGGTCCGGGACAGGGCGTTTAGCTTTCTTT
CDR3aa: CATSGRSGTGRLAFF

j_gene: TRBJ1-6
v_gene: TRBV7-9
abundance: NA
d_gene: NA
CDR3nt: TGTGCCAGTAGCGGACAGAGAAATTCACCCCTCCACTTT
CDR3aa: CASSGQRNSPLHF

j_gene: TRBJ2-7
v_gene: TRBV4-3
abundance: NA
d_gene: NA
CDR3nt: TGCGCCAGCAGCCAAACCAGTTCTGCGGTGGAGCAGTACTTC
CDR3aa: CASSQTSSAVEQYF

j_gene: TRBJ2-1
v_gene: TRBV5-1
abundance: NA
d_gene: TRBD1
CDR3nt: TGCGCCAGCAGCCAATCGACAGGGAGCAATGAGCAGTTCTTC
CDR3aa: CASSQSTGSNEQFF

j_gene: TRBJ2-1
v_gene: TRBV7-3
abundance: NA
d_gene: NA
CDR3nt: TGTGCCAGCAGCTTACAGTCCTACAATGAGCAGTTCTTC
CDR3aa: CASSLQSYNEQFF

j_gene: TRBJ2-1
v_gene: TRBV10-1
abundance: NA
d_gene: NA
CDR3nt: TGCGCCAGCACGTCAGGGTTTGGCTACAATGAGCAGTTCTTC
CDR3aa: CASTSGFGYNEQFF

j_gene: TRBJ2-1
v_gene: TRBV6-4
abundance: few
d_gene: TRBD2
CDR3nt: TGTGCCAGCAGTTTAGTCTCTAGCGGGGTGGAAGAGCAGTTCTTC
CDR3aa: CASSLVSSGVEEQFF

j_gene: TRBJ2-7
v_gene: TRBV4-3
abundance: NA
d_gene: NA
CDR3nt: TGCGCCAGCAGCCAAGAGAATAGGGGGTGGACCTACGAGCAGTACTTC
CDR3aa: CASSQENRGWTYEQYF

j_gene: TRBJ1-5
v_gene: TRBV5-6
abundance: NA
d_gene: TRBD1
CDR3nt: TGTGCCAGCAGCCAGTCCGGGACAGCCCTCGGTCAGCCCCAGCATTTT
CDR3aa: CASSQSGTALGQPQHF

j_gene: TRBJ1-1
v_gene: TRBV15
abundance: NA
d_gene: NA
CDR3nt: TGTGCCACCAGCAGAGATCAGGGCAGTGAAGCTTTCTTT
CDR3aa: CATSRDQGSEAFF

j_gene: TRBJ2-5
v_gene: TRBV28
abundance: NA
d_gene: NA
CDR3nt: TGTGCCACCCTGGACAGCGAGGAGACCCAGTACTTC
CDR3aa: CATLDSEETQYF

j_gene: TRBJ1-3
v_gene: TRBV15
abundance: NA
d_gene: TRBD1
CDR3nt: TGTGCCACCAGCAGAACAGGGGGGAGCTCTGGAAACACCATATATTTT
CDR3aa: CATSRTGGSSGNTIYF

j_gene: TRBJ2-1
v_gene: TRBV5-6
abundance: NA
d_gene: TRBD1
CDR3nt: TGTGCCAGCAGCTCCGCCCGACAGGGTTTTTCTGGTAATGAGCAGTTCTTC
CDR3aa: CASSSARQGFSGNEQFF

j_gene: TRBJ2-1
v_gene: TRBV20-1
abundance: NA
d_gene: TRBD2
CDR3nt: TGCAGTGCCCGGGGGGATGAGCAGTTCTTC
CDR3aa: CSARGDEQFF

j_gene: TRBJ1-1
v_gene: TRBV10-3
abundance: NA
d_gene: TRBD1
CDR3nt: TGTGCCATCAGGGACAGGGGGCAGGGAAACACTGAAGCTTTCTTT
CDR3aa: CAIRDRGQGNTEAFF

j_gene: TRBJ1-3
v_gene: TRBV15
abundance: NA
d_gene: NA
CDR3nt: TGTGCCACCAGCAGAGGGCCACCCGGGACTGTGAGTGGAAACACCATATATTTT
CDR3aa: CATSRGPPGTVSGNTIYF

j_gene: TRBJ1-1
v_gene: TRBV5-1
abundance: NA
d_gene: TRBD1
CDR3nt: TGCGCCAGCAGCCCTGGACAGGGAGGGGTTCGCACTGAAGCTTTCTTT
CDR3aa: CASSPGQGGVRTEAFF